This entry features one T cell receptor (beta chain) sequence. Its antigen is not known. V was cut by 6 bases and J by 4 bases, with 16 bases left in between. The CDR3 extends over 15 amino acids. Germline assignment: CDR1 MDHEN and CDR2 SYDVKM. In the PCR, 60 Vbeta and 13 Jbeta primers were used. Sequencing used immunoSEQ multiplex PCR; TCRdb keeps in-frame clones, though not all of them. The table records 130,000 or so clones, less than 85% of them present only once. These data originate in a study of cytomegalovirus exposure and HLA in healthy donors. Study-level results: It was about 150 TCR beta chains that were listed as cytomegalovirus-associated.

The receptor's source is a young man in good health and CMV-seropositive. V is TRBV28 and J is TRBJ1-5; weak D call: TRBD1 (6 bases). Specimen: PBMCs. The CDR3 nucleotides read TGTGCCAGCAGCTCCCCGGGACAATCAAATCAGCCCCAGCATTTT. It yields the protein CASSSPGQSNQPQHF.